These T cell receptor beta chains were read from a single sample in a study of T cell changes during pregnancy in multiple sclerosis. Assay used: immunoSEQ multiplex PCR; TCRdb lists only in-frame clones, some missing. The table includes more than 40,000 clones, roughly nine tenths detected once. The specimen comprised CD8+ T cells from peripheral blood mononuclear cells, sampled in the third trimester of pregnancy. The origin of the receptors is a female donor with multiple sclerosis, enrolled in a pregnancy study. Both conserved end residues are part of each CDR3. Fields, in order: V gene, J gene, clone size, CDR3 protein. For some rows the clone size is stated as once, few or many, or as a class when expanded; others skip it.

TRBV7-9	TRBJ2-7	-	CASSPDRVYEQYF
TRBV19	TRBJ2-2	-	CASSIERRRNTGELFF
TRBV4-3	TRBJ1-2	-	CASSQDARGNGYTF
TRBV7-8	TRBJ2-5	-	CASSLVNRGQETQYF
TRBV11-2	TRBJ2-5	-	CASSLISGGSETQYF
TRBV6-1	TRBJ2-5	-	CASSDLAGAQETQYF
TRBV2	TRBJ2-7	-	CASRSGQGYEQYF
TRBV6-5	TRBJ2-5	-	CASSYHPLAGIETQYF
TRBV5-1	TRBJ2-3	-	CASSQTSTDTQYF
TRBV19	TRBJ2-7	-	CASTTSGDGRYEQYF
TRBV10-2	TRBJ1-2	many	CASLGAGHYGYTF
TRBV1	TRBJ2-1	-	CTSSQDPGLAGGAVWYNEQFF
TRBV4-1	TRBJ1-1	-	CASSQEWDSQEAFF
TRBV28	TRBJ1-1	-	CASSYHHRGEAEAFF
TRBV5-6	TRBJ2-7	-	CASSLGLNTVYEQYF
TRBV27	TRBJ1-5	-	CASSLQYSNQPQHF
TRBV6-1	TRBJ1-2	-	CASSELAYYGYTF
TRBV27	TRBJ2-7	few	CASSSLNSDRGSDEQYF
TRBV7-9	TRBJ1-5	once	CASSPTGAQGPQHF
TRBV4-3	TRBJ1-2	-	CASSQDQLQGKRGYTF
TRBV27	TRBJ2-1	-	CASSILADLYNEQFF
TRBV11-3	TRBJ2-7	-	CASSASTGSYEQYF
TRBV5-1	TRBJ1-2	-	CASSPRTANYGYTFGSGLDGYTF
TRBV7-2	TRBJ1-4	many	CASSLVEGDEKLFF
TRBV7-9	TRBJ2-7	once	CASSLAGLYEQYF
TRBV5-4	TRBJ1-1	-	CASSLSGGNSEAFF
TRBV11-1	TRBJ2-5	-	CASRHRDKDVETQYF
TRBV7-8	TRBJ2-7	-	CASSPGQGPSYEQYF
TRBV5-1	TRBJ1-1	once	CASSLGAEAFF
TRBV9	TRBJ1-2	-	CASSVGTDYGYTF
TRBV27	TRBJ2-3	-	CASSPPASGSTDTQYF
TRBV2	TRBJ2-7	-	CASSDRGTPGYF
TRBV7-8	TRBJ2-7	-	CASSYRGRYEQYF
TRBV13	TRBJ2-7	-	CASSPPRAYEQYF
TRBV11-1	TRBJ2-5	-	CASSLGGVQETQYF
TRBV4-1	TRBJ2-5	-	CASSQGLGGRETQYF
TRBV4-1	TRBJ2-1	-	CASSQGGTYNEQFF
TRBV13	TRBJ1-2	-	CASSLGQRSTF
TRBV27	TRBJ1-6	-	CASSLETASSYNSPLHF
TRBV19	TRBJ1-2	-	CAARQGESNYGYTF
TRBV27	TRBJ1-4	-	CASSLARGVNEKLFF
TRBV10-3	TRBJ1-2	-	CATTETTYYGYTF
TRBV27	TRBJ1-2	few	CASSTSGYGYTF
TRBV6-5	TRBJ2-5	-	CASMRAGSSQETQYF
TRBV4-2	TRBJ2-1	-	CASSKGLAGGYEQFF
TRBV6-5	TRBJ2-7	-	CASSPGLSFSYEQYF
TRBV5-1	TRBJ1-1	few	CASSRDFEAFF
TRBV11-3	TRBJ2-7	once	CASSLDPNYEQYF